This paragraph covers one TCR beta chain sequence. Source study methods: Researchers report that nucleated cell counts were estimated from reference gene primer amplification. Sequencing was performed with immunoSEQ multiplex PCR; in TCRdb, only in-frame clones are kept and a portion is missing. For V, J and clone size, that table is used; D and trimming come from the DNA. The data contain approximately 400,000 clones, 81% of them singletons. This entry comes from a study of blood T cell repertoires in COVID-19. Study-level background: Some COVID-19 samples were acute and others convalescent; all came from the United States, Italy and Spain.

V shed 4 bases and J shed 1 base, with 16 bases lying between them. Germline loops: CDR1 LNHDA, CDR2 SQIVND (reference sequence). The CDR3 contains 16 residues. The sequenced sample was peripheral blood. The TCR comes from a human donor with acute or convalescent COVID-19. The donor label of this sample is uncertain. The chain links TRBV19 to TRBJ1-2; D may be TRBD1 (6 bases). CDR3 region: CASSTRDKGSNYGYTF. DNA for the CDR3: TGTGCCAGTAGTACCCGGGACAAAGGCAGTAACTATGGCTACACCTTC.